Listed below are T cell receptor beta chains from one sample, sequenced in a study of T cell responses to AZD1222 COVID-19 vaccine. Assay used: immunoSEQ multiplex PCR; TCRdb lists only in-frame clones, some missing. Here the sample spans about 21,000 clones, approximately 81% being singletons. The specimen comprised peripheral blood, sampled 28 days after the second AZD1222 dose. The receptors were gathered from an adult who received the AZD1222 COVID-19 vaccine. Both conserved end residues are part of each CDR3. A D gene is named only where the DNA matches it firmly. Clone size appears in some rows only: once, few, many, or a class for an expanded clone.

j_call v_call clone_size d_call cdr3_nt cdr3_aa
TRBJ1-2 TRBV3-1/TRBV3-2 once . TGTGCCAGCAGCCAAGTCTCGACAGCTTTCTATGGCTACACCTTC CASSQVSTAFYGYTF
TRBJ1-5 TRBV6-5 . TRBD1 TGTGCCAGCAGCGCAAACAGGGGGAATCAGCCCCAGCATTTT CASSANRGNQPQHF
TRBJ1-2 TRBV11-3 medium-sized TRBD1 TGTGCCAGCAGCGCGCGAACAGACAGGGTTGGCTACACCTTC CASSARTDRVGYTF
TRBJ2-7 TRBV11-3 . . TGTGCCAGCATCGGGGGGGACAGTTCTTCCGAGCAGTACTTC CASIGGDSSSEQYF
TRBJ2-1 TRBV27 . TRBD2 TGTGCCAGCAGTTTAGTTACTAGCGGGAGAAGCCCCCTTGGCAATGAGCAGTTCTTC CASSLVTSGRSPLGNEQFF
TRBJ1-6 TRBV4-3 . . TGCGCCAGCAGCCAAGCGTCTGTCGGGGCTTTATCATCATCGGATAATTCACCCCTCCACTTT CASSQASVGALSSSDNSPLHF
TRBJ2-2 TRBV6-5 few . TGTGCCAGCAGAAGGGAGTGGAACACCGGGGAGCTGTTTTTT CASRREWNTGELFF
TRBJ2-2 TRBV28 . . TGTGCCAGCAGGCGGGCTAGCGTCAGCACCGGGGAGCTGTTTTTT CASRRASVSTGELFF
TRBJ1-2 TRBV19 . TRBD1 TGTGCCAGTAGACAGGGGAACTATGGCTACACCTTC CASRQGNYGYTF
TRBJ2-2 TRBV14 . TRBD2 TGTGCCAGCAGCCACGAACTAGCGGGGCGTTACACCGGGGAGCTGTTTTTT CASSHELAGRYTGELFF
TRBJ2-1 TRBV28 few TRBD2 TGTGCCAGCAGTTTTACTAGCGGGACCGACAATGAGCAGTTCTTC CASSFTSGTDNEQFF
TRBJ2-1 TRBV11-2 . . TGTGCCAGCCGCCACTTCACTGACAATGAGCAGTTCTTC CASRHFTDNEQFF
TRBJ1-2 TRBV2 . . TGTGCCAGCAGTGAAACGACAAAGTCTAACTATGGCTACACCTTC CASSETTKSNYGYTF
TRBJ2-7 TRBV19 . . TGTGCCAGTAGTCTGTCAGCGCGAGCGCCCTACGAGCAGTACTTC CASSLSARAPYEQYF
TRBJ2-7 TRBV7-8 . . TGTGCCAGCAGCGACAGGACTTACTACGAGCAGTACTTC CASSDRTYYEQYF
TRBJ1-5 TRBV30 once . TGTGCCTGGAGTGTAACCCCCGGGAGCAATCAGCCCCAGCATTTT CAWSVTPGSNQPQHF
TRBJ2-2 TRBV5-4 . TRBD1 TGTGCCAGCAGCCCGGGACAGGGGGCGAGCACCGGGGAGCTGTTTTTT CASSPGQGASTGELFF
TRBJ1-2 TRBV6-5 . . TGTGCCAGCCGGGACAACAACTATGGCTACACCTTC CASRDNNYGYTF
TRBJ2-5 TRBV5-1 once TRBD1 TGCGCCAGCAGCTTTGGACAGGGGGCAAACATCCAAGAGACCCAGTACTTC CASSFGQGANIQETQYF
TRBJ2-1 TRBV6-5 . . TGTGCCAGCCGTTCCGACAGCTTGGTGGTCCATGAGCAGTTCTTC CASRSDSLVVHEQFF
TRBJ2-4 TRBV20-1 . TRBD1 TGCAGTGCTAGTGACAGGGGAGCCAAAAACATTCAGTACTTC CSASDRGAKNIQYF
TRBJ1-3 TRBV7-9 . . TGTGCCAGCAGCTTTGGGGGACGACGGCGAATCTCTGGAAACACCATATATTTT CASSFGGRRRISGNTIYF
TRBJ2-3 TRBV2 . . TGTGCCAGCAACCCAGTAGGCACAGATACGCAGTATTTT CASNPVGTDTQYF